The rows below give T cell receptor beta chains drawn from one sample of a study of Graves' ophthalmopathy and Graves' hyperthyroidism. One entry per CDR3 protein results from TCRdb running MiXCR on the multiplex PCR reads. The top ten hold about 40% of the sample, which has 600,000 to 950,000 distinct CDR3 sequences, 40% seen once. The sequenced material came from peripheral blood. These receptors came from an adult man with Graves' ophthalmopathy. The CDR3 runs from the conserved cysteine through the conserved F or W. The D gene is left open where the match is weak. A row's size may be missing; if present it is once, few, many or a size class.

NA,NA,TRBJ1-2,TRBV29-1,CSVGDSLLYGYTF,TGCAGCGTTGGGGACTCACTCCTCTATGGCTACACCTTC
NA,NA,TRBJ2-6,TRBV29-1,CSVEISYSSGANVLTF,TGCAGCGTTGAAATCTCATATAGCTCTGGGGCCAACGTCCTGACTTTC
once,TRBD1,TRBJ1-5,TRBV24-1,CATSATGQGVPPQHF,TGTGCCACCAGTGCTACGGGACAGGGGGTCCCTCCCCAGCATTTT
many,NA,TRBJ2-6,TRBV7-9,CASSAQISGANVLTF,TGTGCCAGCAGCGCGCAGATCTCTGGGGCCAACGTCCTGACTTTC
once,NA,TRBJ1-6,TRBV29-1,CSVEEGNGSPLHF,TGCAGCGTTGAAGAGGGTAACGGTTCACCCCTCCACTTT
many,NA,TRBJ1-2,TRBV2,CASRGRPLNYGYTF,TGTGCCAGCCGCGGCCGACCCCTCAACTATGGCTACACCTTC
once,NA,TRBJ1-5,TRBV11-2,CASRMGRINQPQHF,TGTGCCAGCAGGATGGGGCGTATAAATCAGCCCCAGCATTTT
NA,NA,TRBJ2-7,TRBV25-1,CASSDSAGIYYEQYF,TGTGCCAGCAGTGATAGTGCCGGGATTTACTACGAGCAGTACTTC
few,TRBD1,TRBJ2-5,TRBV25-1,CASNGQAEETQYF,TGTGCCAGCAATGGACAGGCGGAAGAGACCCAGTACTTC
NA,TRBD1,TRBJ2-5,TRBV2,CASSFGQEVETQYF,TGTGCCAGCAGTTTTGGACAGGAGGTAGAGACCCAGTACTTC
NA,NA,TRBJ1-6,TRBV29-1,CSVEIGEGTPLHF,TGCAGCGTCGAAATCGGGGAAGGTACACCCCTCCACTTT
few,NA,TRBJ2-7,TRBV28,CATHFPSTGEQYF,TGTGCCACCCATTTTCCCTCGACGGGCGAGCAGTACTTC
NA,NA,TRBJ1-6,TRBV4-2,CASSQYGTGNNSPLHF,TGTGCCAGCAGCCAATACGGGACGGGGAATAATTCACCCCTCCACTTT
NA,NA,TRBJ2-7,TRBV29-1,CSVESPTGSLYEQYF,TGCAGCGTTGAATCCCCTACCGGGAGCCTCTACGAGCAGTACTTC
many,NA,TRBJ2-7,TRBV29-1,CSVVHFNEQYF,TGCAGCGTTGTCCACTTCAACGAGCAGTACTTC
once,NA,TRBJ1-2,TRBV10-1,CVTSGQPYGYTF,TGTGTCACCAGCGGACAGCCCTATGGCTACACCTTC
many,NA,TRBJ1-1,TRBV7-9,CASSGTNGPGSEAFF,TGTGCCAGCAGCGGAACAAATGGACCTGGGAGTGAAGCTTTCTTT
many,TRBD1,TRBJ2-7,TRBV7-9,CASSLDRGRGEQYF,TGTGCCAGCAGCTTAGACAGGGGGCGCGGCGAGCAGTACTTC
NA,TRBD1,TRBJ1-4,TRBV25-1,CASVEGGGANEKLFF,TGTGCCAGCGTAGAAGGAGGGGGCGCCAATGAAAAACTGTTTTTT
few,TRBD1,TRBJ1-4,TRBV12-3/TRBV12-4,CASRQGLGFNEKLFF,TGTGCCAGCAGACAGGGGTTAGGCTTTAATGAAAAACTGTTTTTT
many,NA,TRBJ1-2,TRBV7-9,CASSTQANYGYTF,TGTGCCAGCAGCACCCAGGCTAACTATGGCTACACCTTC
NA,NA,TRBJ1-6,TRBV6-1,CASSYPWHF,TGTGCCAGCAGTTACCCCTGGCACTTT
NA,TRBD2,TRBJ2-2,TRBV20-1,CSARGAGGRTGELFF,TGCAGTGCTAGGGGGGCGGGAGGGCGGACCGGGGAGCTGTTTTTT
many,NA,TRBJ1-1,TRBV5-1,CASSPREGGTEAFF,TGCGCCAGCAGCCCTCGAGAGGGTGGCACTGAAGCTTTCTTT
NA,TRBD1,TRBJ2-5,TRBV20-1,CSAIDRTGQETQYF,TGCAGTGCTATTGATCGGACAGGGCAAGAGACCCAGTACTTC